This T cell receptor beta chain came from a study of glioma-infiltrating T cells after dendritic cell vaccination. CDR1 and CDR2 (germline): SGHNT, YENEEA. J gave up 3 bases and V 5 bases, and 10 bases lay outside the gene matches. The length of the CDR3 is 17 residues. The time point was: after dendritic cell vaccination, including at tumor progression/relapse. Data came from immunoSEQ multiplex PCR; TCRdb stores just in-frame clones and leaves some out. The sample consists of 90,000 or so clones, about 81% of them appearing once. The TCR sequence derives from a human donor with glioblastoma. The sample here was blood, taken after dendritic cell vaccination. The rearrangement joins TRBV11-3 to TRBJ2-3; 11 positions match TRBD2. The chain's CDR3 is CASSRGLLAGGTDTQYF. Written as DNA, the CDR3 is TGTGCCAGCAGCCGAGGCCTCCTAGCGGGAGGAACAGATACGCAGTATTTT. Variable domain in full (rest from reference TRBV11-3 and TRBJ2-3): EAGVVQSPRYKIIEKKQPVAFWCNPISGHNTLYWYLQNLGQGPELLIRYENEEAVDDSQLPKDRFSAERLKGVDSTLKIQPAELGDSAVYLCASSRGLLAGGTDTQYFGPGTRLTVL.